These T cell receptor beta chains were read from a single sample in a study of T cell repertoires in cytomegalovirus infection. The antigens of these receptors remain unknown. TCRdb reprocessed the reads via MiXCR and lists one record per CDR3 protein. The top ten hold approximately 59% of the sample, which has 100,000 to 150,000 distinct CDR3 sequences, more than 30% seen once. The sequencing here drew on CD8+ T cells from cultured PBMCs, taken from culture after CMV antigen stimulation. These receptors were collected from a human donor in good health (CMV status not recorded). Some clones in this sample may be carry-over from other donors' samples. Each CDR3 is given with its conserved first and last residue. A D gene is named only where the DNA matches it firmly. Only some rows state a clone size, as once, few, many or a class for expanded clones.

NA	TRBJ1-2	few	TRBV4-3	TGCGCCAGCAGCCAAGATCTCCTGGGAAACCCTTATGGCTACACCTTC	CASSQDLLGNPYGYTF
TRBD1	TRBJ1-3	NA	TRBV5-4	TGTGCCAGCAGCGCCGGACAGGGGAATGGAAACACCATATATTTT	CASSAGQGNGNTIYF
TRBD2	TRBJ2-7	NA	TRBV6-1	TGTGCCAGCAGCTCCGGGACTAGCGGGGGGGCCGTGGAGCAGTACTTC	CASSSGTSGGAVEQYF
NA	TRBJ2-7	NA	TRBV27	TGTGCCAGCAGTTTATTTTCCGGGGCCTACGAGCAGTACTTC	CASSLFSGAYEQYF
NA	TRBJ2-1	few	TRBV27	TGTGCCAGCAGCTACGGACAGAGCTCCTACAATGAGCAGTTCTTC	CASSYGQSSYNEQFF
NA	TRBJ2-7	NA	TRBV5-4	TGTGCCAGCAGCTTCCGGTCAGGGTACGAGCAGTACTTC	CASSFRSGYEQYF
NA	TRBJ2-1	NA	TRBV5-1	TGCGCCAGCAGCCCTACCGGACGGTACAATGAGCAGTTCTTC	CASSPTGRYNEQFF
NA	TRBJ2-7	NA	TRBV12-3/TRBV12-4	TGTGCCAGCAGTTTGGGGTGGGACGAGCAGTACTTC	CASSLGWDEQYF
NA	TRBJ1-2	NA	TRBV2	TGTGCCAGCCTCGACACGGACCTCAACTATGGCTACACCTTC	CASLDTDLNYGYTF
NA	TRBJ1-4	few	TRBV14	TGTGCCAGCAGCCCCGTGAGGAATGAAAAACTGTTTTTT	CASSPVRNEKLFF
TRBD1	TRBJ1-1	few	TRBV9	TGTGCCAGCAGCGTTACCACAGGGGGCACTGAAGCTTTCTTT	CASSVTTGGTEAFF
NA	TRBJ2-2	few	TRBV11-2	TGTGCCAGCAGTATAAGGGGAACCGGGGAGCTGTTTTTT	CASSIRGTGELFF
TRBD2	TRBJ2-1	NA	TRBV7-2	TGTGCCAGCACCTCCGGGACTAGCCCTTACAATGAGCAGTTCTTC	CASTSGTSPYNEQFF
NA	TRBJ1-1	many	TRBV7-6	TGTGCCAGCTGGGCGCCGGACCAGAACACTGAAGCTTTCTTT	CASWAPDQNTEAFF
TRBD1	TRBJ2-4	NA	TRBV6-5	TGTGCCACCACACACTATGGGGGACAGGTGTTCTTGTCTCTCCGCAAAGCCAAAAACATTCAGTACTTC	CATTHYGGQVFLSLRKAKNIQYF
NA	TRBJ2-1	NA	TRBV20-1	TGCAGTGCGACAGGTTTAACCTACAATGAGCAGTTCTTC	CSATGLTYNEQFF
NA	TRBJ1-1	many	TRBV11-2	TGTGCCAGCAGCCTTACCCCCCTAGGGATGAACACTGAAGCTTTCTTT	CASSLTPLGMNTEAFF
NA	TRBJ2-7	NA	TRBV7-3	TGTGCCAGCAGCGACTCCACCTCCTACTACGAGCAGTACTTC	CASSDSTSYYEQYF
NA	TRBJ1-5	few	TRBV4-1	TGCGCCAGCAGCCAAGAGGGACGGGGGGTTGAGCCCCAGCATTTT	CASSQEGRGVEPQHF
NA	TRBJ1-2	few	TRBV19	TGTGCCAGTAGTATTGTGGTCAGGGTCGTCGATGGCTACACCTTC	CASSIVVRVVDGYTF
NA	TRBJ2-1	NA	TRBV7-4	TGTGCCAGCAACGAGTGGAGGGTCGACGACAATGAGCAGTTCTTC	CASNEWRVDDNEQFF
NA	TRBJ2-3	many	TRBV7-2	TGTGCCAGCAGCTTATCGCTGGGGGGCCCCACAGATACGCAGTATTTT	CASSLSLGGPTDTQYF
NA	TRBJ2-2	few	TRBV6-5	TGTGCCAGCAGTTATAGAACGACAGGCCTCGACACCGGGGAGCTGTTTTTT	CASSYRTTGLDTGELFF
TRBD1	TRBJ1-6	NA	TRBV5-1	TGCGCCAGCAGCCCGGGACAGGGGATGGGTTCACCCCTCCACTTT	CASSPGQGMGSPLHF
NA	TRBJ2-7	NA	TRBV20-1	TGCAGTGCCAAACCGTTGGGACGGCTCTACGAGCAGTACTTC	CSAKPLGRLYEQYF
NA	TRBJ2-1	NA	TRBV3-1	TGTGCCAGCCGCCCTAGGGGGGCCGGTATGAATGAGCAGTTCTTC	CASRPRGAGMNEQFF
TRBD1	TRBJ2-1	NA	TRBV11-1	TGTGCCAGCAACCCAGCCCGGACAGGGGGGTTCAATGAGCAGTTCTTC	CASNPARTGGFNEQFF
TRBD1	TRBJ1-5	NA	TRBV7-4	TGTGCCAGCAGCCACGGACAGGGGCATTATGGGAATCAGCCCCAGCATTTT	CASSHGQGHYGNQPQHF
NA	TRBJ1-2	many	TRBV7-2	TGTGCCAGCAGCTCTATGGGGGGCGCTTTTAACGGCTACACCTTC	CASSSMGGAFNGYTF
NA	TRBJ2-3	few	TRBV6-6	TGTGCCAGCAGTTACTCTTTTGACCCAGAAAAGAGGGACACAGATACGCAGTATTTT	CASSYSFDPEKRDTDTQYF
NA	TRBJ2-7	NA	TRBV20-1	TGCAGTGCTAGAGTTCCCCCTTACGAGCAGTACTTC	CSARVPPYEQYF
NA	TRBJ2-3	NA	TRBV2	TGTGCCAGCATGGATGACAGCCCCTTCACAGATACGCAGTATTTT	CASMDDSPFTDTQYF
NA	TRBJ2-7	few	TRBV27	TGTGCCAGCAGTTTAAAAGGGGACACCTACTACGAGCAGTACTTC	CASSLKGDTYYEQYF
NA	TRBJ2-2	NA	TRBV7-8	TGTGCCAGCAGCTTAGTCGTCTTGGAGAACACCGGGGAGCTGTTTTTT	CASSLVVLENTGELFF
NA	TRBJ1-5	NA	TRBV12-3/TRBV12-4	TGTGCCAGCAGCAATAGCGGGGATAGCAATCAGCCCCAGCATTTT	CASSNSGDSNQPQHF
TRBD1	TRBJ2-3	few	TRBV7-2	TGTGCCAGCAGCTTAGGGACAGGGGGACGCACAGATACGCAGTATTTT	CASSLGTGGRTDTQYF
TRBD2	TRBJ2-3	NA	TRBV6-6	TGTGCCAGCAGTTACGGCGGGGGGGCCTCAGATACGCAGTATTTT	CASSYGGGASDTQYF
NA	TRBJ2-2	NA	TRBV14	TGTGCCAGCAGCCTATTAGCCGGGGACCACACCGGGGAGCTGTTTTTT	CASSLLAGDHTGELFF
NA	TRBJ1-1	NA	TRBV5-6	TGTGCCAGCAGCCCCTGGGACGGGGGGACTGAAGCTTTCTTT	CASSPWDGGTEAFF
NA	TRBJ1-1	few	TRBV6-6	TGTGCCAGCAGTTACACCCCAAACTTGAACACTGAAGCTTTCTTT	CASSYTPNLNTEAFF
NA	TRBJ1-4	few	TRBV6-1	TGTGCCAGCAGTCCAGGTCCGGTAGGATTGGAACTGTTTTTT	CASSPGPVGLELFF
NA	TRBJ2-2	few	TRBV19	TGTGCCAGTAGTATGGCCCCAGGAGCCGGGGAGCTGTTTTTT	CASSMAPGAGELFF
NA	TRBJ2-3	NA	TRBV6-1	TGTGCCAGTATCGGGACACGTAGCACAGATACGCAGTATTTT	CASIGTRSTDTQYF
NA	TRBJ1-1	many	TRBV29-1	TGCAGCGTTGAAGGCGTGAACACTGAAGCTTTCTTT	CSVEGVNTEAFF
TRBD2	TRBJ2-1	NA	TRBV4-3	TGCGCCAGCAGCCAAGGGGTGGGGCTAGCGGGGGAATATGAGCAGTTCTTC	CASSQGVGLAGEYEQFF
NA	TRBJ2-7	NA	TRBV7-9	TGTGCCAGCAGCTTAGGGATGACCTACGAGCAGTACTTC	CASSLGMTYEQYF
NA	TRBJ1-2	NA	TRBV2	TGTGCCAGCAGTGAAGTCCAGTCAGGGAACTATGGCTACACCTTC	CASSEVQSGNYGYTF
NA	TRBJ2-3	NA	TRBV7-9	TGTGCCAGCGTCTATCGGAGCACAGATACGCAGTATTTT	CASVYRSTDTQYF
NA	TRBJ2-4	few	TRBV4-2	TGTGCCAGCAGCCAGGACTGGGCGCTGTCCAAAAACATTCAGTACTTC	CASSQDWALSKNIQYF
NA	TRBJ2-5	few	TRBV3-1	TGTGCCAGCAGCCGCAGGGTGACGGAGACCCAGTACTTC	CASSRRVTETQYF
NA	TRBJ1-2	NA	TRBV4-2	TGTGCCAGCAGAGTTTCTTCAGGGCAGGGGCCTAACTATGGCTACACCTTC	CASRVSSGQGPNYGYTF
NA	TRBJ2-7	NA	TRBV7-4	TGTGCCAGCAGTTCACAGGGATGGGGCGCGTCCTACGAGCAGTACTTC	CASSSQGWGASYEQYF
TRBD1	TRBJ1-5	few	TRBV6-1	TGTGCCAGCGCCACTCAGGACAGGGATCAGCCCCAGCATTTT	CASATQDRDQPQHF
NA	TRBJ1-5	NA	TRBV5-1	TGCGCCAGCAGTTATGCTGGAGGGGACAATCAGCCCCAGCATTTT	CASSYAGGDNQPQHF
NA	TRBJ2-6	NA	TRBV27	TGTGCCAGCAGCCCAAGCTCTGGGGCCAACGTCCTGACTTTC	CASSPSSGANVLTF
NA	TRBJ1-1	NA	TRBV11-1	TGTGCCAGCAGCCCTTGGGCTGAGAACACTGAAGCTTTCTTT	CASSPWAENTEAFF
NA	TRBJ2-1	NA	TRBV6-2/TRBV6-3	TGTGCCAGCAGTTACGCATACAATGAGCAGTTCTTC	CASSYAYNEQFF
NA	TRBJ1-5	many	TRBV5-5	TGTGCCAGCAGCGCAGCTTGGATTGGGGCCAATCAGCCCCAGCATTTT	CASSAAWIGANQPQHF
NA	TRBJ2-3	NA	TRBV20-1	TGCAGTGCTAGAGATAGTCTGGGTCTAGTCCTCACAGATACGCAGTATTTT	CSARDSLGLVLTDTQYF
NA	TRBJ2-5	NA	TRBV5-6	TGTGCCAGTTTCGGGGGGCTCCAAGAGACCCAGTACTTC	CASFGGLQETQYF